The clone carrying this T cell receptor beta chain was observed many times. TCRdb reprocessed the 5' RACE reads via MiXCR and lists one record per CDR3 protein. The sample includes about 330,000 distinct CDR3 sequences, 6.8% seen only once; the top ten take around 17%. This sample was taken from a study of T cells after yellow fever vaccination. This sequence originates from a man aged 18-30 years who received the YFV17D yellow fever vaccine. The specimen was PBMCs, collected roughly 47 days after the first yellow fever vaccination.

CDR3 nucleotides: TGTGCCAGCGGTTGGGGATCCTACGAGCAGTACGTC. This translates into CASGWGSYEQYV. The chain couples TRBV6-6 to TRBJ2-7; D not certain. The CDR3 runs to 12 residues. The germline gives CDR1 MNHNY, CDR2 SVGAGI (reference sequence). V dropped 8 bases and J dropped 1 base, with 9 bases sitting between them.